Shown below are 2 T cell receptor beta chains from a single sample sequenced in a study of T cell responses to AZD1222 COVID-19 vaccine. The table came from immunoSEQ multiplex PCR; TCRdb's copy has only in-frame clones and leaves some out. The profile shows 180,000 or so clones, roughly 91% of them singletons. Specimen: peripheral blood, collected 28 days after the second AZD1222 dose. The receptors were sampled from an adult who received the AZD1222 COVID-19 vaccine.

V and J are TRBV29-1 and TRBJ2-1; 7 bases line up with TRBD1. Trimming removed 4 bases from V and 4 bases from J; junction bases left unmatched: 7. The CDR3 has 14 residues. CDR1 is SQVTM and CDR2 is ANQGSEA in the germline V gene. The chain's CDR3 is CSVGPTGKYNEQFF. For the CDR3, the DNA is TGCAGCGTTGGCCCGACAGGGAAATACAATGAGCAGTTCTTC.

The chain's CDR3 is CAWSGGDTQYF. The CDR3 DNA follows: TGTGCCTGGAGTGGCGGAGATACGCAGTATTTT. This sequence joins TRBV30 and TRBJ2-3; D is unclear. Trimming pared 1 base from V and 5 bases from J, leaving 4 bases between. This CDR3 spans 11 amino acids. Germline lookup yields CDR1 GTSNPN and CDR2 SVGIG (reference sequence).